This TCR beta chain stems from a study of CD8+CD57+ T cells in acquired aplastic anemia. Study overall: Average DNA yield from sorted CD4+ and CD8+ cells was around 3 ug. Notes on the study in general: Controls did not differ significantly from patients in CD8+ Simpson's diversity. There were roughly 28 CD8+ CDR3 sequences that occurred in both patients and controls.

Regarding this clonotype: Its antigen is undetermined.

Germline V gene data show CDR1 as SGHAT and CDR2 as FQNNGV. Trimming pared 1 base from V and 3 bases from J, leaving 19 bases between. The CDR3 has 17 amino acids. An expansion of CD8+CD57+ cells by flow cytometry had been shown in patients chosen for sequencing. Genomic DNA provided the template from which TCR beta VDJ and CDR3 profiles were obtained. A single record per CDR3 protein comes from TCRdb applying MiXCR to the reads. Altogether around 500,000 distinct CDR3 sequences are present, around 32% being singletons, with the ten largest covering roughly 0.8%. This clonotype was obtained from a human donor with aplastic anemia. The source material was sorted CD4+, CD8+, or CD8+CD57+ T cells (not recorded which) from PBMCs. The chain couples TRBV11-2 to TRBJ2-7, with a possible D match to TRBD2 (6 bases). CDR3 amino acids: CASSLVPGNLGGYEQYF. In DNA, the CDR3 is TGTGCCAGCAGCTTAGTTCCAGGGAATCTGGGGGGCTACGAGCAGTACTTC. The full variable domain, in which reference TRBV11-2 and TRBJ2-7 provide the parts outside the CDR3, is EAGVAQSPRYKIIEKRQSVAFWCNPISGHATLYWYQQILGQGPKLLIQFQNNGVVDDSQLPKDRFSAERLKGVDSTLKIQPAKLEDSAVYLCASSLVPGNLGGYEQYFGPGTRLTVT.